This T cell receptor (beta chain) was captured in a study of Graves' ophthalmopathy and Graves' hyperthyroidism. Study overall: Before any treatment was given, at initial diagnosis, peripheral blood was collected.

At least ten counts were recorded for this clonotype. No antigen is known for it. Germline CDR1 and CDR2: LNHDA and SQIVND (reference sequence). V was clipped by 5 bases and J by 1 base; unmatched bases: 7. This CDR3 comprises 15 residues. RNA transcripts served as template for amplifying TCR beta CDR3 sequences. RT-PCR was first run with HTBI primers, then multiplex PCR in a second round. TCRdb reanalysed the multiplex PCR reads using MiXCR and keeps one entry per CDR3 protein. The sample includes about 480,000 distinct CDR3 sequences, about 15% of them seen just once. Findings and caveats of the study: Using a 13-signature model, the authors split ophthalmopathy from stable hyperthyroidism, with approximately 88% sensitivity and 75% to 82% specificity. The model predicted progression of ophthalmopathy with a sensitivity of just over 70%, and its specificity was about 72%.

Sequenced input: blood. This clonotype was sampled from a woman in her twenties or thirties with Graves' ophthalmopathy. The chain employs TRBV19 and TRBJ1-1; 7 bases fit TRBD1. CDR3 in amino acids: CASSAPGQWNTEAFF. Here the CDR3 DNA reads TGTGCCAGTAGTGCACCGGGACAGTGGAACACTGAAGCTTTCTTT.